This TCR beta chain was documented in a study of blood T cell repertoires in COVID-19. Generated by immunoSEQ multiplex PCR, the TCRdb table keeps only in-frame clones and is missing some. The data contain over 250,000 clones, about 85% of them singletons. V was clipped by 6 bases and J by 7 bases, with 16 bases between them. Germline CDR1 and CDR2: SNHLY and FYNNEI. The CDR3 consists of 14 residues. The sequencing input was peripheral blood. The sequence derives from a human donor in a cohort sampled during active COVID-19. The V gene is TRBV2, the J gene TRBJ1-5; TRBD1 might be the D (5 bases). CDR3 DNA: TGTGCCAGCAGACGGGGGGGAATTGGGCAGCCCCAGCATTTT. Its translation is CASRRGGIGQPQHF. Variable domain in full (rest from reference TRBV2 and TRBJ1-5): EPEVTQTPSHQVTQMGQEVILRCVPISNHLYFYWYRQILGQKVEFLVSFYNNEISEKSEIFDDQFSVERPDGSNFTLKIRSTKLEDSAMYFCASRRGGIGQPQHFGDGTRLSIL.